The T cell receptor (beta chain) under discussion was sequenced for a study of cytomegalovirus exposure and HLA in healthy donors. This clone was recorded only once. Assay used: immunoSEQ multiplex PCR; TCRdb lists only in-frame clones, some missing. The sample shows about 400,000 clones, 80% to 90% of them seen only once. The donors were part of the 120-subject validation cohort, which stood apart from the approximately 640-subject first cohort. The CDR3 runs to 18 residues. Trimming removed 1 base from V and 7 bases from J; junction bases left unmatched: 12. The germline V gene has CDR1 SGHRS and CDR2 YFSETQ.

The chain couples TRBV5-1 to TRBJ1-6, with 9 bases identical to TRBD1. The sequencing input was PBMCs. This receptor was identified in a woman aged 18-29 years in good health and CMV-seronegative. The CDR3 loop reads CASSLTDRGISGNSPLHF. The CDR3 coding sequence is TGCGCCAGCAGCTTGACGGACAGGGGTATATCGGGGAATTCACCCCTCCACTTT.